In this sample, the clone carrying this T cell receptor beta chain turned up a few times. Its antigen is currently unknown. Every diagnosis used clinical symptoms, serum thyroxine and TRAb, thyroid ultrasound and orbital computed tomography. This record belongs to a study of T cells in Graves' hyperthyroidism and ophthalmopathy. Study results and caveats: Also found in blood were most expanded thyroid clonotypes above 0.001. Ophthalmopathy onset followed model prediction by a median roughly 6 months.

TCR beta CDR3 regions were amplified from RNA. A first-round RT-PCR of the TCR CDR3 used the HTBI primer set. Each CDR3 protein gets one entry after TCRdb re-called the multiplex PCR reads with MiXCR. The repertoire has around 350,000 distinct CDR3 sequences, about 15% of them found once; the top ten carry around 35%. V lost 0 bases, J lost 5 bases, and 10 bases stayed unmatched. Germline V CDR1 and CDR2: DFQATT, SNEGSKA (reference sequence). This CDR3 is built from 16 residues. The source of this sequence is a woman in her twenties or thirties with Graves' hyperthyroidism that later progressed to Graves' ophthalmopathy. Specimen: blood. The chain is built from TRBV20-1 and TRBJ2-7; TRBD1 matches at 10 bases. CDR3 nucleotide sequence: TGCAGTGCTAGAGATCCGTCTGGGGACAGGGGCCACGAGCAGTACTTC. This codes for CSARDPSGDRGHEQYF.